The 30 T cell receptor beta chains below were found in one sample sequenced in a study of blood T cell repertoires in COVID-19. Only in-frame clones appear in the TCRdb table, and some are missing; sequencing was by immunoSEQ multiplex PCR. The sample yields approximately 260,000 clones, roughly 80% seen once. Sequencing input: peripheral blood. The receptors derive from an elderly woman with active or convalescent COVID-19.

The chain couples TRBV12-3 or TRBV12-4 to TRBJ1-6; the D is unclear. This CDR3 has 13 residues. V lost 6 bases, J lost 8 bases, and 11 bases lay in between. This CDR3 reads CASRTAGDSPLHF. The CDR3 DNA sequence: TGTGCCAGCAGGACCGCCGGGGATTCACCCCTCCACTTT.

The chain combines TRBV24-1 with TRBJ2-2; D is perhaps TRBD1 (5 bases). Deletions cut 7 bases from V and 5 bases from J, with 16 bases between. Germline loops: CDR1 KGHDR, CDR2 SFDVKD. The CDR3 covers 15 residues. CDR3 nucleotides: TGTGCCACCAGCGGGTCAGGGTTTGTGACCGGGGAGCTGTTTTTT. Its translation: CATSGSGFVTGELFF.

A single count supports this clone. This chain connects TRBV6-4 to TRBJ2-1; the match to TRBD2 covers 9 bases. This CDR3 spans 13 amino acids. V shed 2 bases, J shed 10 bases, and the junction held 3 bases outside the gene matches. CDR1 MRHNA and CDR2 SNTAGT come from the germline V gene. CDR3: CASSDALAGEQFF. The CDR3 DNA reads TGTGCCAGCAGTGACGCCCTAGCGGGAGAGCAGTTCTTC.

The genes are TRBV5-1 and TRBJ1-1, with a tentative D call TRBD1 (6 bases). Germline-derived CDR1 and CDR2 are SGHRS and YFSETQ. Trimming stripped 0 bases from V and 5 bases from J, with 11 bases between. This CDR3 has 14 amino acids. Here the CDR3 reads CASSLEGQGTEAFF. CDR3 nucleotides: TGCGCCAGCAGCTTGGAGGGACAAGGGACTGAAGCTTTCTTT.

This clone was found many times. CDR3 nucleotides: TGCGCCAGCAGCCGAGGACAGCCAGCTGGAAACACCATATATTTT. This translates into CASSRGQPAGNTIYF. V gene TRBV5-1 combines with J gene TRBJ1-3, with D perhaps matching TRBD1 (6 bases). Trimming pared 4 bases from V and 2 bases from J, leaving 13 bases between. The CDR3 sequence is 15 residues long. Per the germline V gene, CDR1 is SGHRS and CDR2 is YFSETQ.

The chain is built from TRBV3-1 (or the pseudogene TRBV3-2) and TRBJ2-7, with TRBD2 identical over 9 bases. The ends lost 0 bases at V and 2 bases at J; junction bases unmatched: 2. The CDR3 runs to 15 residues. The germline CDR1 and CDR2 sequences are LGHDT and YNNKEL (reference sequence). The CDR3 nucleotides read TGTGCCAGCAGCCAAGAGCGACTAGCGGCCTACGAGCAGTACTTC. This encodes CASSQERLAAYEQYF.

The chain couples TRBV5-1 to TRBJ1-6; D is unresolved. The CDR3 sequence is 16 residues long. Germline V gives CDR1 SGHRS, CDR2 YFSETQ. The V end was cut by 0 bases, the J end by 7 bases, with 14 bases between. The CDR3 DNA is TGCGCCAGCAGCTTGGAACAGCCTTCAATCAATTCACCCCTCCACTTT. Translated, it gives CASSLEQPSINSPLHF.

The J gene is TRBJ2-7, the V gene TRBV5-1; 13 bases match TRBD2. Unmatched junction bases numbered 2, after V lost 6 bases and J lost 5 bases. The CDR3 spans 13 residues. Per germline, CDR1 SGHRS and CDR2 YFSETQ. The CDR3 here is CASTLAGGHEQYF. CDR3 nucleotide sequence: TGCGCCAGCACACTAGCGGGGGGGCACGAGCAGTACTTC.

The chain has TRBV14 and TRBJ1-4; D gene unclear. Trimming took 1 base from V and 5 from J, leaving 11 bases between them. This CDR3 is 15 amino acids long. Looked up from germline, CDR1 is SGHDN and CDR2 is FVKESK. The CDR3 sequence is CASSQVRVSNEKLFF. The CDR3 DNA is TGTGCCAGCAGCCAAGTCCGGGTTTCCAATGAAAAACTGTTTTTT.

As concerns this clone: The same CDR3 arises from other DNA sequences in this sample as well. V and J are TRBV30 and TRBJ1-2, with a weak D call TRBD1 (6 bases). The CDR3 loop spans 11 amino acids. Per germline, CDR1 GTSNPN and CDR2 SVGIG (reference sequence). The ends were cut back, 0 bases at V and 7 bases at J, with 6 bases in the middle. CDR3 sequence (DNA): TGTGCCTGGAGTGTAGGGGGTGGCTACACCTTC. Translating it yields CAWSVGGGYTF.

This chain joins TRBV15 and TRBJ2-5; 9 bases fit TRBD2. The CDR3 covers 19 residues. V dropped 0 bases and J dropped 5; count of bases not matched to a gene: 16. Germline CDR1 reads LNHNV; CDR2 reads YYDKDF (reference sequence). Here the CDR3 reads CATSRDSSPARGGGETQYF. CDR3 coding DNA: TGTGCCACCAGCAGAGATTCTTCCCCCGCGCGGGGGGGCGGGGAGACCCAGTACTTC.

The chain is built from TRBV10-1 and TRBJ2-3; D is undetermined. This CDR3 has 15 residues. Germline V gives CDR1 WNHNN, CDR2 SYGVQD (reference sequence). The germline V and J ends were trimmed by 0 bases and 6 bases, with 13 bases remaining between them. The CDR3 region is CASSESRPLVDTQYF. The CDR3 region has the DNA TGCGCCAGCAGTGAGTCGCGGCCGTTGGTCGATACGCAGTATTTT.

V and J are TRBV3-1 (or the pseudogene TRBV3-2) and TRBJ1-1; unclear D gene. Trimming took 5 bases from V and 5 from J, leaving 15 bases between them. The CDR3 extends over 14 amino acids. Germline V lookup: CDR1 LGHDT, CDR2 YNNKEL (reference sequence). The chain's CDR3 is CASSAWETATEAFF. CDR3 coding DNA: TGTGCCAGCAGCGCATGGGAGACTGCGACTGAAGCTTTCTTT.

This chain joins TRBV7-8 and TRBJ1-3, with D unresolved. Germline CDR1 SGHVS, CDR2 FQNEAQ. Trimming removed 0 bases from V and 3 bases from J, with 9 bases in between. This CDR3 comprises 15 residues. CDR3 nucleotides: TGTGCCAGCAGCTTAGCCGAATTCAGTGGAAACACCATATATTTT. It yields the protein CASSLAEFSGNTIYF.

This clone appeared a single time. The V and J genes are TRBV19 and TRBJ2-2; the match to TRBD2 covers 8 bases. Trimming removed 9 bases from V and 2 bases from J; junction bases left unmatched: 11. Germline V gene sequence: CDR1 LNHDA, CDR2 SQIVND (reference sequence). This CDR3 has 16 amino acids. This CDR3 reads CASRQEAGDNTGELFF. The DNA for the CDR3 is TGTGCCAGCCGACAGGAAGCGGGAGATAACACCGGGGAGCTGTTTTTT.

The chain is built from TRBV19 and TRBJ1-2; D remains unclear. V was cut by 0 bases and J by 2 bases, with 10 bases left in between. The CDR3 runs to 15 residues. Germline-derived CDR1 and CDR2 are LNHDA and SQIVND (reference sequence). This chain's CDR3 is CASSIDVRENYGYTF. CDR3 coding DNA: TGTGCCAGTAGTATAGATGTCCGGGAAAACTATGGCTACACCTTC.

J is TRBJ2-7 and V is TRBV11-2; 8 bases align to TRBD2. The CDR3 runs 16 residues. In germline, CDR1 is SGHAT, CDR2 FQNNGV. J was trimmed by 0 bases and V by 5 bases; bases with no gene match: 9. Here the CDR3 DNA reads TGTGCCAGCAGCCTAAGACCGGGACTAGTCTCCTACGAGCAGTACTTC. It codes for CASSLRPGLVSYEQYF.

This chain joins TRBV11-2 and TRBJ2-1; 7 bases map to TRBD2. The trim removed 1 base at V and 7 bases at J, leaving 16 bases unmatched. Germline V gene sequence: CDR1 SGHAT, CDR2 FQNNGV. CDR3 size: 18 residues. CDR3 protein: CASSLGARLARQGNEQFF. Here the CDR3 DNA reads TGTGCCAGCAGCTTAGGGGCCCGACTAGCCAGACAAGGGAATGAGCAGTTCTTC.

This clone appeared a few times. The rearrangement joins TRBV30 to TRBJ1-6, with 7 bases that match TRBD1. After removal of 5 bases from V and 6 bases from J, the junction contained 4 bases not matched to a gene. The CDR3 spans 13 residues. Germline lookup yields CDR1 GTSNPN and CDR2 SVGIG (reference sequence). Here the CDR3 reads CAWVRDSNSPLHF. CDR3 in DNA: TGTGCCTGGGTCCGGGACAGTAATTCACCCCTCCACTTT.

The V and J genes are TRBV30 and TRBJ1-6, with D possibly matching TRBD1 (5 bases). Germline CDR1 GTSNPN, CDR2 SVGIG (reference sequence). V was clipped by 2 bases and J by 5 bases, with 10 bases between them. This CDR3 region has 14 residues. DNA of the CDR3: TGTGCCTGGAGTAGGGGCCGGGATAATTCACCCCTCCACTTT. It translates to CAWSRGRDNSPLHF.

This chain uses TRBV14 with TRBJ1-2, with D perhaps matching TRBD1 (5 bases). Germline CDR1 and CDR2: SGHDN and FVKESK. CDR3 size: 13 residues. V was trimmed by 3 bases and J by 2 bases, leaving 7 bases between them. CDR3 loop: CASSQDMNYGYTF. The CDR3 DNA reads TGTGCCAGCAGCCAGGACATGAACTATGGCTACACCTTC.

In this sample, this clone turned up a few times. This rearrangement joins TRBV24-1 to TRBJ2-1; D may be TRBD2 (6 bases). V lost 7 bases and J 1 base, leaving 13 bases between the germline ends. This CDR3 is built from 15 residues. Germline V CDR1 and CDR2: KGHDR, SFDVKD. The chain's CDR3 is CATSGGKGSYNEQFF. CDR3 coding DNA: TGTGCCACCAGCGGGGGAAAGGGTTCCTACAATGAGCAGTTCTTC.

The chain couples TRBV6-6 to TRBJ2-5, with 10 bases fitting TRBD2. Per germline, CDR1 MNHNY and CDR2 SVGAGI (reference sequence). Trimming at V came to 2 bases and at J to 4 bases, leaving 4 bases not matched to a gene. This CDR3 is built from 15 residues. CDR3 nucleotides: TGTGCCAGCAGTTACGATCTAGCGGGAGTAGAGACCCAGTACTTC. This encodes CASSYDLAGVETQYF.

The chain uses TRBV21-1 and TRBJ2-4; the D call TRBD1 from the table was never checked on the DNA. TRBV21-1 is a listed pseudogene. The CDR3 is 19 amino acids. The CDR3 reads CASSKEAGGSHLAKNIQYF. The CDR3 DNA is TGTGCCAGCAGCAAAGAGGCAGGGGGCAGTCACCTAGCCAAAAACATTCAGTACTTC.

The chain is built from TRBV5-1 and TRBJ1-2, with a weak D call TRBD1 (6 bases). This CDR3 has 13 amino acids. Trimming left V 5 bases short and J 6 bases short, with 14 bases between. Germline-derived CDR1 and CDR2 are SGHRS and YFSETQ. CDR3 in amino acids: CASRQGEFDGYTF. CDR3 in DNA: TGCGCCAGCAGACAGGGAGAGTTCGATGGCTACACCTTC.

This rearrangement joins TRBV4-1 to TRBJ1-5, with a tentative D call TRBD1 (5 bases). V lost 1 base to trimming and J lost 3 bases, with 16 bases between them. Germline assignment: CDR1 MGHRA and CDR2 YSYEKL. The CDR3 totals 17 residues. CDR3 bases: TGCGCCAGCAGCCAAGCCCCACCCCAGGGAAACAATCAGCCCCAGCATTTT. The encoded protein is CASSQAPPQGNNQPQHF.

The genes are TRBV5-1 and TRBJ2-7; D might be TRBD1 (6 bases). The CDR3 is 15 amino acids. Germline loops: CDR1 SGHRS, CDR2 YFSETQ. Trimming shortened V by 4 bases and J by 3 bases, and 17 bases separated the two germline ends. The CDR3 sequence: CASSMAPLQGYEQYF. CDR3 DNA sequence: TGCGCCAGCAGCATGGCTCCTTTACAGGGCTACGAGCAGTACTTC. The full variable domain, rest sourced from reference TRBV5-1 and TRBJ2-7, is KAGVTQTPRYLIKTRGQQVTLSCSPISGHRSVSWYQQTPGQGLQFLFEYFSETQRNKGNFPGRFSGRQFSNSRSEMNVSTLELGDSALYLCASSMAPLQGYEQYFGPGTRLTVT.

This clone appeared a few times. V and J are TRBV10-3 and TRBJ1-1, with a tentative D call TRBD1 (6 bases). V lost 2 bases and J lost 10, with 17 bases in between. This CDR3 has 14 residues. Germline V lookup: CDR1 ENHRY, CDR2 SYGVKD. This CDR3 reads CAISEGGRGFVAFF. Written as DNA, the CDR3 is TGTGCCATCAGTGAGGGTGGCAGGGGATTTGTAGCTTTCTTT.

The chain couples TRBV6-5 to TRBJ1-3; D gene uncertain. Germline CDR1 is MNHEY and CDR2 is SVGAGI. Between the trimmed V and J ends, which lost 5 bases and 0 bases, there was a span of 11 bases. The CDR3 covers 15 residues. CDR3 sequence reads: CASSLGYYSGNTIYF. CDR3 bases: TGTGCCAGCAGTCTCGGATACTACTCTGGAAACACCATATATTTT.

The chain is built from TRBV6-1 and TRBJ2-1; D is ambiguous. Trimming shortened V by 2 bases and J by 2 bases, and 13 bases separated the two germline ends. CDR1 is MNHNS, CDR2 SASEGT, per germline. The CDR3 spans 16 residues. The CDR3, as DNA: TGTGCCAGCAGTGAACCGTGGGCCAAGCCCTACAATGAGCAGTTCTTC. Amino acid sequence: CASSEPWAKPYNEQFF.